The clone carrying this TCR beta chain was counted a few times. Its antigen is as yet unknown. Combining a sample-barcoded 5' primer with a J-beta primer mix, a second PCR ran for 7 to 11 cycles. TCRdb reprocessed the 5' RACE reads with MiXCR, giving one entry per CDR3 protein. In the table there are about 1 million distinct CDR3 sequences, 35% to 50% of which are singletons. This record comes from a study of blood T cells in healthy people across ages. General study results and limits: A roughly linear age-dependent decrease characterized TCR beta diversity per million T cells. The unknown donor CMV status may have confounded expanded clonotype changes.

Isolation recovered at least 7 million PBMCs from every sample. Material: blood. This TCR was recovered from a woman aged 60-75 years in good health.

The CDR3 spells CASRNVYTDTQYF. The CDR3 region has the DNA TGTGCCAGCAGGAATGTCTACACAGATACGCAGTATTTT. V and J are TRBV13 and TRBJ2-3; D is uncertain. The CDR3 covers 13 residues. V was trimmed by 6 bases and J by 2 bases, leaving 9 bases between them. CDR1 and CDR2 from the germline V gene are PRHDT and FYEKMQ (reference sequence).